The sequence of this T cell receptor beta chain was determined in a study of blood T cell repertoires in COVID-19. Study-level background: Collection of acute and convalescent COVID-19 samples took place in the United States, Italy and Spain.

This clone was seen a handful of times. In the source study's methods: Amplification of reference gene primers was used by the study to estimate nucleated cell counts. Some clones are missing from TCRdb's copy, which holds only in-frame ones; the method was immunoSEQ multiplex PCR. That table gives V, J and clone size, and the DNA gave D and trimming. The sample comprises 150,000 to 190,000 clones, about 80% of which are singletons, and around 7.8% rests with the top ten. Symptom resolution, clearance, or two negative PCRs marked donors in Cohort 3 as recovered. Trimming shortened V by 3 bases and J by 4 bases, and 18 bases separated the two germline ends. The germline CDR1 and CDR2 sequences are KGHSH and LQKENI. The CDR3 sequence is 16 residues long.

Sequencing input: PBMCs or T cells enriched from blood (not recorded which). The clonotype originates from a man in his fifties or sixties who had recovered from COVID-19. The chain links TRBV18 to TRBJ1-2; D possibly corresponds to TRBD1 (6 bases). The CDR3 loop is CASSPNKNRAPYGYTF. CDR3 sequence (DNA): TGTGCCAGCTCACCGAACAAGAACAGGGCTCCCTATGGCTACACCTTC.